These T cell receptor beta chains were read from a single sample in a study of beta chain features in type 1 diabetes. Generated by immunoSEQ multiplex PCR, the TCRdb table keeps only in-frame clones and is missing some. The sample includes roughly 230,000 clones, around 9.9% of them seen just once. The sample comprised naive CD4+ T cells from blood. All receptors come from a man aged 30 to 45 with type 1 diabetes. Both conserved end residues are part of each CDR3.

TRBJ2-7,TRBV30,CAWYFRDREDGEQYF
TRBJ2-3,TRBV7-3,CASSPGVGSTDTQYF
TRBJ1-6,TRBV4-1,CASSHEGQAGSPLHF
TRBJ2-1,TRBV7-2,CASSSQTGGVREQFF
TRBJ2-7,TRBV7-9,CASSLDGARGEQYF
TRBJ2-5,TRBV4-1,CASSHNDHRMKTQYF
TRBJ1-1,TRBV11-2,CASSSSSVGRAFF
TRBJ2-5,TRBV7-9,CASSGISRDRGIETQYF
TRBJ1-2,TRBV4-1,CASSQVGGLYGYTF
TRBJ2-3,TRBV11-2,CASGKRGASTDTQYF
TRBJ2-7,TRBV6-5,CASSRQSSYEQYF
TRBJ2-7,TRBV7-9,CASSDRDEQYF
TRBJ2-5,TRBV10-3,CAISGGAVTQYF
TRBJ1-6,TRBV6-6,CASSYAVNSPLHF
TRBJ1-2,TRBV7-2,CASSGRPPNYGYTF
TRBJ2-4,TRBV7-3,CASSFEGQGGIQYF
TRBJ2-1,TRBV4-2,CASSQPPSGGNNEQFF
TRBJ2-2,TRBV7-2,CASSLTRQGGQTGELFF
TRBJ2-1,TRBV6-5,CASSYSRAGGLNEQFF
TRBJ1-1,TRBV2,CASSEWTGRNIEAFF
TRBJ1-4,TRBV6-5,CASSRGQGEEKLFF
TRBJ2-6,TRBV9,CASRRTGTGANVLTF
TRBJ2-7,TRBV5-6,CASSLRGADYEQYF
TRBJ2-1,TRBV2,CASSGAGTGTLYEQFF
TRBJ2-6,TRBV6-6,CASSPLSSGANVLTF
TRBJ2-5,TRBV4-2,CASSQDSSNGGTQYF
TRBJ2-7,TRBV6-1,CASITGTGTYEQYF
TRBJ2-6,TRBV2,CASSSGQGVLSGANVLTF
TRBJ2-7,TRBV18,CASSPGAATYEQYF
TRBJ2-6,TRBV9,CASGERGANVLTF
TRBJ2-5,TRBV7-3,CASSSNGPGETQYF
TRBJ2-7,TRBV6-5,CASSPRDRGYYEQYF
TRBJ2-2,TRBV9,CASSVRATDGELFF
TRBJ1-2,TRBV6-1,CASSESHGGGYTF
TRBJ2-2,TRBV9,CASSVRDLNTGELFF
TRBJ2-4,TRBV7-8,CASSFEGDIQYF
TRBJ2-2,TRBV5-4,CASSLGGASNTGELFF
TRBJ2-5,TRBV7-2,CASSLNWQGETQYF
TRBJ1-1,TRBV4-2,CASSHYPDSGQGKGEAFF